Below, 4 T cell receptor beta chains from the same sample are listed, as sequenced in a study of shared clonotypes between healthy human individuals. Generated by immunoSEQ multiplex PCR, the TCRdb table keeps only in-frame clones and is missing some. The sample includes a few hundred thousand clones, more than 95% of them seen just once. Specimen: naive CD4+ T cells sorted from blood. Subset denoted: CD45RA+ positively selected. Every receptor here comes from a woman in her twenties or thirties in good health.

The rearrangement joins TRBV18 to TRBJ1-3; perhaps TRBD1 as D (6 bases). CDR3 length: 15 amino acids. Trimming removed 3 bases at V and 3 bases at J, with 12 bases between. Per the germline V gene, CDR1 is KGHSH and CDR2 is LQKENI. CDR3 in DNA: TGTGCCAGCTCACCGAGGGGGGCGTTTGGAAACACCATATATTTT. Translation: CASSPRGAFGNTIYF. Complete variable domain (other parts from reference TRBV18 and TRBJ1-3): NAGVMQNPRHLVRRRGQEARLRCSPMKGHSHVYWYRQLPEEGLKFMVYLQKENIIDESGMPKERFSAEFPKEGPSILRIQQVVRGDSAAYFCASSPRGAFGNTIYFGEGSWLTVV.

The CDR3 DNA reads TGTGCCAGCTCACCAAGGCAGGGGACTAGCACAGATACGCAGTATTTT. Residues: CASSPRQGTSTDTQYF. The V gene is TRBV18, the J gene TRBJ2-3; D assignment may be TRBD1 or TRBD2 (6 bases each). Germline-derived CDR1 and CDR2 are KGHSH and LQKENI. Deletions cut 2 bases from V and 0 bases from J, with 12 bases between. CDR3 length: 16 amino acids.

This chain links TRBV2 with TRBJ1-1, with 8 bases identical to TRBD1. Germline CDR1 SNHLY, CDR2 FYNNEI. With V trimmed by 6 bases and J by 2 bases, 14 bases remained unmatched. The CDR3 covers 17 residues. DNA for the CDR3: TGTGCCAGCAGGGAGGGCGACAGGGGTCAGGGAAACACTGAAGCTTTCTTT. Translation: CASREGDRGQGNTEAFF.

The chain carries TRBV15 and TRBJ2-3; D is uncertain. Per germline, CDR1 LNHNV and CDR2 YYDKDF (reference sequence). V lost 1 base and J lost 0, with 11 bases in between. The CDR3 has 16 amino acids. This CDR3 is CATSRGPERSTDTQYF. The CDR3 nucleotides read TGTGCCACCAGCAGAGGACCCGAGAGAAGCACAGATACGCAGTATTTT.